Detailed here is one T cell receptor (beta chain). Sequencing used immunoSEQ multiplex PCR; TCRdb keeps in-frame clones, though not all of them. The sample lists about 300,000 clones; 80% to 90% were seen once. The data derive from a study of blood T cell repertoires in COVID-19. The CDR3 has 15 amino acids. Per the germline V gene, CDR1 is LGHNA and CDR2 is YNFKEQ. The germline V and J ends were trimmed by 1 base and 2 bases, with 9 bases remaining between them. The receptor was derived from a man aged 18 to 30 who had recovered from COVID-19. The sequencing sample was made of peripheral blood. The rearrangement links TRBV4-2 to TRBJ1-3; D is unclear. Here the CDR3 reads CASSQGRETGNTIYF. The CDR3 DNA reads as TGTGCCAGCAGCCAAGGTCGGGAAACTGGAAACACCATATATTTT.